The clone carrying this T cell receptor (beta chain) was seen only a few times. The data were taken from a study of early T cells in non-severe SARS-CoV-2 infection. TCRdb fed the 5' RACE reads into MiXCR, producing one record per CDR3 protein. The repertoire has 50,000 to 70,000 distinct CDR3 sequences, approximately 12% of them found once; the top ten carry around 1.4%. The CDR3 runs 18 residues. Trimming pared 4 bases from V and 4 bases from J, leaving 26 bases between. The germline V gene has CDR1 SGHAT and CDR2 FQNNGV. The genes are TRBV11-2 and TRBJ2-7; D unclear. The receptor was isolated from an adult who was a healthcare worker with PCR-confirmed SARS-CoV-2 infection or an uninfected control (not recorded which). Sequences were obtained from whole blood. The CDR3 is CASSSGSRSDPLPYEQYF. As DNA, the CDR3 is TGTGCCAGCAGCTCGGGTTCGCGATCGGACCCCCTCCCTTACGAGCAGTACTTC.